Shown below are 30 T cell receptor beta chains from a single sample sequenced in a study of T-cell reconstitution after alpha-beta-depleted transplantation in children. This sample's TCRbeta library carried unique molecular identifier barcodes. Via MiXCR, TCRdb re-called the PCR reads, giving one row per CDR3 protein. The sample holds about 600,000 distinct CDR3 sequences; more than 20% are singletons and the top ten take 14%. The material was PBMCs, mostly from graft donor cells, obtained 360 days after TCRalphabeta/CD19-depleted stem cell transplant. Source of these receptors: a boy younger than two who had a stem cell transplant for acute myeloid leukemia, so the T cells may come from the graft donor.

The V and J genes are TRBV28 and TRBJ1-1, with D uncertain. The germline gives CDR1 MDHEN, CDR2 SYDVKM. V was clipped by 3 bases and J by 1 base, with 21 bases between them. This CDR3 comprises 18 residues. CDR3 in DNA: TGTGCCAGCAGTTTCCCCCGCGAGAGACCCCCAAGGAACACTGAAGCTTTCTTT. This encodes CASSFPRERPPRNTEAFF.

The chain is built from TRBV10-1 and TRBJ2-3; D gene ambiguous. The CDR3 is 13 amino acids. Germline lookup yields CDR1 WNHNN and CDR2 SYGVQD (reference sequence). V was clipped by 4 bases and J by 2 bases, with 7 bases between them. CDR3 loop: CASSGGYTDTQYF. The CDR3 nucleotides read TGCGCCAGCAGTGGTGGGTACACAGATACGCAGTATTTT.

The chain uses TRBV6-5 and TRBJ2-2, with D possibly called TRBD1 or TRBD2 (6 bases each). There are 19 residues in the CDR3. Trimming took off 2 bases at V and 5 bases at J, with 24 bases between the two ends. Per germline, CDR1 MNHEY and CDR2 SVGAGI. The CDR3 DNA sequence: TGTGCCAGCAGTTACGACAGGTTAAGCTATCCTCGGGGGACCGGGGAGCTGTTTTTT. Translating gives CASSYDRLSYPRGTGELFF.

This clonotype has ten or more counts. V is TRBV3-1 and J is TRBJ2-1; 10 positions match TRBD2. CDR1 is LGHDT and CDR2 is YNNKEL in the germline V gene (reference sequence). The CDR3 spans 14 residues. The V segment lost 1 base and the J segment 6 bases; nucleotides outside the gene matches: 0. This CDR3 is CASSQVAGGNEQFF. The CDR3 coding sequence is TGTGCCAGCAGCCAAGTAGCGGGGGGCAATGAGCAGTTCTTC.

V and J are TRBV19 and TRBJ2-1, with 10 bases that match TRBD2. V lost 3 bases to trimming and J lost 10 bases; unmatched junction nucleotides: 9. CDR3 length: 15 residues. Germline V gene data show CDR1 as LNHDA and CDR2 as SQIVND (reference sequence). The CDR3 DNA sequence: TGTGCCAGTAGTATGGGGAAAGCGGGGGGGTTGGAGCAGTTCTTC. It specifies CASSMGKAGGLEQFF.

The rearrangement links TRBV6-6 to TRBJ2-3, with TRBD2 matching 10 bases. CDR3 size: 13 residues. V gave up 10 bases and J gave up 4 bases; unmatched junction bases: 5. Germline values: CDR1 MNHNY, CDR2 SVGAGI (reference sequence). CDR3 DNA: TGTGCCATCAGCGGGGGGGCCCCAGATACGCAGTATTTT. Translating it yields CAISGGAPDTQYF.

Written as DNA, the CDR3 is TGTGCCAGCAGTTCATTCGTAGTCTCCTACGAGCAGTACGTC. Its translation is CASSSFVVSYEQYV. V usage is TRBV28 and J usage is TRBJ2-7; D uncertain. V lost 4 bases to trimming and J lost 0 bases, with 10 bases between them. There are 14 residues in the CDR3. The germline gives CDR1 MDHEN, CDR2 SYDVKM.

Ten or more counts support this clonotype. The chain employs TRBV5-1 and TRBJ2-7; D may correspond to TRBD1 or TRBD2 (5 bases each). The germline V gene encodes CDR1 SGHRS and CDR2 YFSETQ. CDR3 length equals 14 residues. Trimming left V 0 bases short and J 6 bases short, with 13 bases between. The CDR3 DNA is TGCGCCAGCAGCTTGGACCGGGACGCAGGCGAGCAGTACTTC. Translating gives CASSLDRDAGEQYF.

The chain recombines TRBV12-5 with TRBJ2-6, with unresolved D. V was trimmed by 3 bases and J by 2 bases, leaving 2 bases between them. From germline, CDR1 is LGHNT and CDR2 FRNRAP. This CDR3 spans 13 amino acids. CDR3 region: CASGFTGANVLTF. The CDR3 nucleotides are TGTGCTAGTGGTTTTACTGGGGCCAACGTCCTGACTTTC.

In this sample, this clonotype turned up a few times. The chain links TRBV4-3 to TRBJ2-1, with 10 bases identical to TRBD2. In germline, CDR1 is LGHNA, CDR2 YSLEER. After removal of 6 bases from V and 4 bases from J, the junction contained 6 bases not matched to a gene. The CDR3 is 15 residues long. In DNA form, the CDR3 reads TGCGCCAGCAGAAGAAAGCGGGGGGGGTACAATGAGCAGTTCTTC. The encoded protein is CASRRKRGGYNEQFF.

This clonotype was seen a few times. The chain is built from TRBV4-2 and TRBJ1-6; TRBD1 agrees at 7 bases. Per germline, CDR1 LGHNA and CDR2 YNFKEQ. This CDR3 has 16 residues. The V segment lost 3 bases and the J segment 2 bases; nucleotides outside the gene matches: 4. The CDR3 DNA is TGTGCCAGCAGCCAGCAGGGGGGACCCTATAATTCACCCCTCCACTTT. This translates into CASSQQGGPYNSPLHF.

The chain recombines TRBV15 with TRBJ2-5, with 12 bases matching TRBD2. Germline V gene lookup returns CDR1 LNHNV and CDR2 YYDKDF (reference sequence). V dropped 0 bases and J dropped 3; count of bases not matched to a gene: 2. The CDR3 sequence is 16 residues long. The CDR3 nucleotides are TGTGCCACCAGCAGAGATCGACTAGCGGGGGAAGAGACCCAGTACTTC. This sequence encodes CATSRDRLAGEETQYF. Combining the CDR3 with reference TRBV15 and TRBJ2-5 gives the whole variable domain DAMVIQNPRYQVTQFGKPVTLSCSQTLNHNVMYWYQQKSSQAPKLLFHYYDKDFNNEADTPDNFQSRRPNTSFCFLDIRSPGLGDTAMYLCATSRDRLAGEETQYFGPGTRLLVL.

This clonotype has a handful of counts. This sequence joins TRBV29-1 and TRBJ2-3; D is perhaps TRBD2 (6 bases). V lost 3 bases, J lost 2 bases, and 15 bases lay in between. This CDR3 comprises 15 residues. Germline V gives CDR1 SQVTM, CDR2 ANQGSEA. The CDR3 nucleotides read TGCAGCGTTGATCGTGCGGGGCTTACCACAGATACGCAGTATTTT. It codes for CSVDRAGLTTDTQYF.

This clonotype showed up just a few times. The chain is built from TRBV9 and TRBJ1-1, with D perhaps TRBD1 (6 bases). CDR3 size: 15 residues. Per the germline V gene, CDR1 is SGDLS and CDR2 is YYNGEE. V was pared by 2 bases and J by 5 bases, with 16 bases between. CDR3 residues: CASSVITGIGTEAFF. The CDR3 DNA reads TGTGCCAGCAGCGTCATAACAGGGATTGGGACTGAAGCTTTCTTT.

The table lists this clonotype with many counts. The chain carries TRBV9 and TRBJ2-1; D possibly corresponds to TRBD2 (7 bases). Germline CDR1 is SGDLS and CDR2 is YYNGEE. The germline V and J ends were trimmed by 0 bases and 5 bases, with 12 bases remaining between them. The CDR3 covers 15 residues. CDR3 residues: CASSVAGGINNEQFF. For the CDR3, the DNA is TGTGCCAGCAGCGTAGCGGGGGGCATCAACAATGAGCAGTTCTTC.

This clonotype occurred a few times. Here the CDR3 reads CASSPHQGLLQETQYF. Here the CDR3 DNA reads TGTGCCAGCAGCCCCCACCAGGGCTTACTGCAAGAGACCCAGTACTTC. The chain uses TRBV7-2 and TRBJ2-5, with a weak D call TRBD1 (5 bases). The germline V gene encodes CDR1 SGHTA and CDR2 FQGNSA. The CDR3 totals 16 residues. Deletions cut 5 bases from V and 2 bases from J, with 18 bases between.

CDR3 in DNA: TGCAGTGCTAAATCCGGGACAGTCTACGAGCAGTACGTC. The encoded protein is CSAKSGTVYEQYV. The V and J genes are TRBV20-1 and TRBJ2-7; 7 bases line up with TRBD1. CDR1 is DFQATT and CDR2 is SNEGSKA in the germline V gene (reference sequence). With V trimmed by 4 bases and J by 3 bases, 6 bases remained unmatched. The CDR3 is made up of 13 amino acids.

In this sample, this clonotype turned up a few times. CDR3 loop: CASSSRGTNEQYF. The CDR3 DNA sequence: TGTGCCAGCAGTTCCAGGGGTACCAACGAGCAGTACTTC. The chain uses TRBV12-3 or TRBV12-4 and TRBJ2-7; D possibly corresponds to TRBD1 (6 bases). The length of the CDR3 is 13 residues. Trimming took 4 bases from V and 5 from J, leaving 12 bases between them.

The chain has TRBV12-3 or TRBV12-4 and TRBJ2-1; no clear D gene. V gave up 5 bases and J gave up 5 bases, with 7 bases separating them. The CDR3 spans 12 residues. CDR3 residues: CASSTADNEQFF. CDR3 DNA: TGTGCCAGCAGTACAGCCGACAATGAGCAGTTCTTC.

This clonotype was observed many times. The V gene is TRBV4-3, the J gene TRBJ2-5; unclear D gene. The germline CDR1 and CDR2 sequences are LGHNA and YSLEER. CDR3 length: 13 residues. Trimming removed 4 bases from V and 7 bases from J, with 13 bases in between. CDR3 bases: TGCGCCAGCAGCCCATCCCAATGGGGGACCCAGTACTTC. Translating it yields CASSPSQWGTQYF.

The rearrangement uses TRBV7-2 and TRBJ2-5; 10 nucleotides agree with TRBD2. Germline values: CDR1 SGHTA, CDR2 FQGNSA. After removal of 1 base from V and 2 bases from J, the junction contained 4 bases not matched to a gene. The CDR3 totals 16 residues. The CDR3 nucleotides read TGTGCCAGCAGCTTAGAACTAGCGGGACCACAAGAGACCCAGTACTTC. This gives the protein CASSLELAGPQETQYF.

This clonotype was counted at least ten times. CDR3 bases: TGCGCCAGCAGCTCGGGGGACAGGCTTAGCAATCAGCCCCAGCATTTT. This gives the protein CASSSGDRLSNQPQHF. The chain carries TRBV5-1 and TRBJ1-5, with TRBD1 identical over 8 bases. The CDR3 is made up of 16 amino acids. With V trimmed by 3 bases and J by 0 bases, 5 bases remained unmatched. Germline V gives CDR1 SGHRS, CDR2 YFSETQ.

This clonotype came up many times. J is TRBJ1-6 and V is TRBV12-3 or TRBV12-4; no clear D. Between the trimmed V and J ends, which lost 3 bases and 0 bases, there was a span of 6 bases. This CDR3 is built from 15 residues. The CDR3 spells CASSLVSSYNSPLHF. CDR3 sequence (DNA): TGTGCCAGCAGTTTGGTCAGCTCCTATAATTCACCCCTCCACTTT.

This clonotype appeared a few times. The rearrangement links TRBV6-1 to TRBJ2-3; D remains ambiguous. Germline V gene lookup returns CDR1 MNHNS and CDR2 SASEGT. The CDR3 totals 13 residues. V dropped 0 bases and J dropped 6 bases, with 7 bases sitting between them. CDR3 DNA sequence: TGTGCCAGCAGTGAAGCGAGGTGGGATACGCAGTATTTT. It codes for CASSEARWDTQYF.

This sequence joins TRBV28 and TRBJ1-2, with D maybe TRBD1 (6 bases). Germline loops: CDR1 MDHEN, CDR2 SYDVKM. The ends were cut back, 11 bases at V and 2 bases at J, with 21 bases in the middle. This CDR3 region has 15 residues. CDR3 coding DNA: TGTGCCGGGGGAGGGTCAGGGGCTACAAACTATGGCTACACCTTC. Its translation: CAGGGSGATNYGYTF.

This clonotype was detected ten times or more. The rearrangement joins TRBV12-3 or TRBV12-4 to TRBJ1-1; D not resolved. The CDR3 extends over 13 amino acids. The ends were cut back, 5 bases at V and 0 bases at J, with 7 bases in the middle. The DNA for the CDR3 is TGTGCCAGCAGTCCCGTTATGAACACTGAAGCTTTCTTT. This sequence encodes CASSPVMNTEAFF.

This clonotype occurred a few times. The chain employs TRBV15 and TRBJ2-7; D remains unclear. This CDR3 has 13 amino acids. V shed 1 base and J shed 2 bases, with 6 bases lying between them. Germline CDR1 is LNHNV and CDR2 is YYDKDF (reference sequence). The CDR3 region has the DNA TGTGCCACCAGCAGAGGACGGACCTACGAGCAGTACTTC. Amino acid sequence: CATSRGRTYEQYF.

This clonotype was detected many times. The chain couples TRBV4-1 to TRBJ2-5; no definite D call. The germline V gene has CDR1 MGHRA and CDR2 YSYEKL. The CDR3 totals 14 residues. V shed 0 bases and J shed 5 bases, with 10 bases lying between them. This CDR3 reads CASSQDYGPETQYF. The CDR3 DNA sequence: TGCGCCAGCAGCCAAGATTATGGGCCGGAGACCCAGTACTTC.

The rearrangement links TRBV5-1 to TRBJ2-7, with D perhaps TRBD2 (6 bases). Germline-derived CDR1 and CDR2 are SGHRS and YFSETQ. This CDR3 has 14 amino acids. Trimming left V 2 bases short and J 6 bases short, with 15 bases between. The CDR3 region has the DNA TGCGCCAGCAGCTTAGAAGGGACTCCCCTCGAGCAGTACTTC. It encodes CASSLEGTPLEQYF.

This clonotype was found a few times. This rearrangement joins TRBV6-5 to TRBJ2-7; 7 nucleotides align to TRBD2. Germline V lookup: CDR1 MNHEY, CDR2 SVGAGI. The trim removed 2 bases at V and 7 bases at J, leaving 11 bases unmatched. The CDR3 extends over 15 amino acids. Written as DNA, the CDR3 is TGTGCCAGCAGTTACCACGGACTAGGTGCTGGAGAGCAGTACTTC. Translated, it gives CASSYHGLGAGEQYF.